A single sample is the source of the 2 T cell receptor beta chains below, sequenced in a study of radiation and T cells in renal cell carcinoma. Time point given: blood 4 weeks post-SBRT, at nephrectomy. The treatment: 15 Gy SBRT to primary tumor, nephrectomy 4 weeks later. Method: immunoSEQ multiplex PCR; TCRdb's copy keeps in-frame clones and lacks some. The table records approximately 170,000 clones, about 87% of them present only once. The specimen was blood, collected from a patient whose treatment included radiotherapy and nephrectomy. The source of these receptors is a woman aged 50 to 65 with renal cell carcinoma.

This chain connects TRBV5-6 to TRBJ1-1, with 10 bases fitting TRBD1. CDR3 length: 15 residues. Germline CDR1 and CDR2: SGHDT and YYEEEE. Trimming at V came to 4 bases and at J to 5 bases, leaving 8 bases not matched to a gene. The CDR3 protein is CASSAGTGVGTEAFF. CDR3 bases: TGTGCCAGCAGCGCCGGGACAGGGGTCGGGACTGAAGCTTTCTTT.

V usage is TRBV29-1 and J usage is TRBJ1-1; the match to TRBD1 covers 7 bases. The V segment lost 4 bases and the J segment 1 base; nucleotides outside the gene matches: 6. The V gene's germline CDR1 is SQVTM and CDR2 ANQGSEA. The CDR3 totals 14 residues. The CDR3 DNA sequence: TGCAGCGTTGGCTTCCGGGACAGGAACACTGAAGCTTTCTTT. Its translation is CSVGFRDRNTEAFF.